This TCR beta chain came from a study of cytomegalovirus exposure and HLA in healthy donors. General study findings and limits: Overall, about 160 TCR beta chains were annotated as cytomegalovirus-associated. Across donors, most TCRs were seen rarely, yet some public ones were widespread.

It was with 60 Vbeta and 13 Jbeta primers that the PCR ran. Authors' data handling: Later analysis identified some 88 million unique TCR beta chains, around 10 million shared. Some clones are missing from TCRdb's copy, which holds only in-frame ones; the method was immunoSEQ multiplex PCR. V, J and clone size are those of that table, while D and trimming were read from the DNA. This repertoire shows about 160,000 clones, 75% to 85% found once; its top ten account for about 6%. V gave up 6 bases and J gave up 5 bases, with 11 bases separating them. CDR1 and CDR2 from the germline V gene are SNHLY and FYNNEI. CDR3 length equals 13 residues. As for this clone: Antigen specificity is unknown.

The sequence came from a man aged 45-65 years in good health and CMV-seropositive. The rearrangement joins TRBV2 to TRBJ2-1; possible D gene TRBD1, 6 bases. The sample taken for sequencing was PBMCs. The DNA of the CDR3 is TGTGCCAGCAGACGGGCAGGGGACAATGAGCAGTTCTTC. Protein product: CASRRAGDNEQFF.